The present T cell receptor beta chain was sequenced within a study of T cells in Graves' hyperthyroidism and ophthalmopathy. Overall study findings and caveats: The model forecast ophthalmopathy, anticipating it by a median around 6.5 months before onset.

Participants, patients aged 18 to 65, had newly diagnosed hyperthyroidism with a duration under 2 months. What was amplified from RNA transcripts were TCR beta CDR3 regions. The HTBI primer set was used in a first-round RT-PCR of the TCR CDR3. TCRdb recomputed calls from the multiplex PCR reads with MiXCR, one row per CDR3 protein. This sample has around 800,000 distinct CDR3 sequences, with about two fifths found just once. This clonotype has at least ten counts. The target antigen is unknown. Germline-derived CDR1 and CDR2 are SGDLS and YYNGEE. Trimming left V 0 bases short and J 13 bases short, with 20 bases between. The CDR3 has 16 amino acids.

The sequenced sample was blood. This chain connects TRBV9 to TRBJ1-6, with D possibly TRBD1 on 6 matching bases. This sequence was found in a man between 18 and 35 years old with Graves' hyperthyroidism. CDR3 residues: CASSVAPDSRGAPLHF. The CDR3 DNA reads as TGTGCCAGCAGCGTAGCCCCTGACAGCCGGGGGGCGCCCCTCCACTTT.